One T cell receptor beta chain is described in this entry. RNA transcripts yielded amplified TCR beta CDR3 regions. Primed by the HTBI set, a first-round RT-PCR was run on the TCR CDR3. TCRdb independently ran MiXCR on the multiplex PCR reads; one entry per CDR3 protein. This sample carries around 690,000 distinct CDR3 sequences, 17% of them seen once, and the ten largest clones take around a sixth. This record belongs to a study of T cells in Graves' hyperthyroidism and ophthalmopathy. The sample consisted of blood. The clonotype comes from a man aged 45-60 years with Graves' hyperthyroidism.

The CDR3 spells CASSLGVGLAGAYNEQFF. The CDR3 DNA sequence: TGCGCCAGCAGCTTGGGCGTGGGACTAGCGGGCGCCTACAATGAGCAGTTCTTC. This chain connects TRBV5-1 to TRBJ2-1, with 12 bases fitting TRBD2. The germline V gene has CDR1 SGHRS and CDR2 YFSETQ. The CDR3 loop spans 18 amino acids. J lost 2 bases, V lost 0 bases, and 6 bases had no gene match.